The clone carrying this T cell receptor beta chain was seen more than once but under ten times. Its target is unknown. This sample was included in a study of regulatory T cells in long-lasting Graves disease. Researchers made TCR beta libraries by using iRepertoire HTBI primers and running Arm-PCR on CDR3 regions. One entry per CDR3 protein, called by TCRdb with MiXCR from the multiplex PCR reads. Of roughly 500,000 distinct CDR3 sequences in the sample, approximately 13% were seen once. Documented time point: newly diagnosed GD, antithyroid drugs for less than 3 months. There was RNA extracted from PBMCs, and the TCR library was made from it. Nine milliliters of peripheral blood went into EDTA tubes. Study-wide points: TRBV28, TRBJ1-2 and TRBJ2-5 emerged as the favored segments in persistent disease.

CDR3 length: 16 residues. Trimming cost V 4 bases and J 1 base; bases outside gene matches: 7. CDR1 LNHDA and CDR2 SQIVND come from the germline V gene (reference sequence). These same data were also listed under a study on T cells in Graves' hyperthyroidism and ophthalmopathy.

This clonotype originated in a young man with Graves disease. Material: peripheral blood mononuclear cells (PBMCs), obtained at new diagnosis, from a patient treated with antithyroid drugs. The gene calls are TRBV19 and TRBJ1-3, with 7 bases aligning to TRBD1. The CDR3 region has the DNA TGTGCCAGTAGTACCGCCGGGGACAGTTCTGGAAACACCATATATTTT. Its translation: CASSTAGDSSGNTIYF. The variable domain in full, completed from reference TRBV19 and TRBJ1-3, reads DGGITQSPKYLFRKEGQNVTLSCEQNLNHDAMYWYRQDPGQGLRLIYYSQIVNDFQKGDIAEGYSVSREKKESFPLTVTSAQKNPTAFYLCASSTAGDSSGNTIYFGEGSWLTVV.